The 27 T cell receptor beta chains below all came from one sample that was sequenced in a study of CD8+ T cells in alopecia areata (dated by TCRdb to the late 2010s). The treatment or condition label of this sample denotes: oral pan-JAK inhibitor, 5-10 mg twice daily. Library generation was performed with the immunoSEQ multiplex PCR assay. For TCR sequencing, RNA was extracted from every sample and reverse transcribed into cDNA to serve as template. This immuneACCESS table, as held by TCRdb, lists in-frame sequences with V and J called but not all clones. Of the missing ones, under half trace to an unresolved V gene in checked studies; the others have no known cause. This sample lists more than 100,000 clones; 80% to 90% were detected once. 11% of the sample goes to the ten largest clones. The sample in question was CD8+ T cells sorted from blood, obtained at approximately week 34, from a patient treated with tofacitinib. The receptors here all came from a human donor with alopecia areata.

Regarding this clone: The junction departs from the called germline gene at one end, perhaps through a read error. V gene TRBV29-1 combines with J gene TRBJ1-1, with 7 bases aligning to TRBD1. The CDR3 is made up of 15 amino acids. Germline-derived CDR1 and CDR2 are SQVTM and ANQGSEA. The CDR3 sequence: CGVSPSGQRDTEAFF. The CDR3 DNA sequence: TGCGGCGTATCGCCTTCGGGACAGAGGGACACTGAAGCTTTCTTT.

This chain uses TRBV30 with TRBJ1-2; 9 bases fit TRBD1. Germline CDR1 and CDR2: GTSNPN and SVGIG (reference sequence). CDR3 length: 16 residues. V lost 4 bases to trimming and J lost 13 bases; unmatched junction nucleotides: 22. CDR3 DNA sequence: TGTGCCTGGAATGGAGGACAGGGGACTAGCTTTAACTTAGGCACCTTC. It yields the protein CAWNGGQGTSFNLGTF. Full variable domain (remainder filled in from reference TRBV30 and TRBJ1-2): SQTIHQWPATLVQPVGSPLSLECTVEGTSNPNLYWYRQAAGRGLQLLFYSVGIGQISSEVPQNLSASRPQDRQFILSSKKLLLSDSGFYLCAWNGGQGTSFNLGTFGSGTRLTVV.

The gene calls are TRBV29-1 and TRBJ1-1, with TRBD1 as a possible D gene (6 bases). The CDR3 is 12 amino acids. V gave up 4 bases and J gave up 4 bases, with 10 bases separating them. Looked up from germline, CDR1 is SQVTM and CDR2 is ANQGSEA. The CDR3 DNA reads TGCAGCGTTGGTGAAGGGGGCACTGAAGCTTTCTTT. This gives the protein CSVGEGGTEAFF.

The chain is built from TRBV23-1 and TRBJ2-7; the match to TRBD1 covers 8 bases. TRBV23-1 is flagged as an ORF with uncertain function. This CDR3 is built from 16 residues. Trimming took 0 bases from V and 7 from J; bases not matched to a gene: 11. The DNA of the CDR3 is TGCGCCAGCAGTCAATCGGGCAGGGGGCGCGTGGGGGAGCAGTACTTC. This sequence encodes CASSQSGRGRVGEQYF.

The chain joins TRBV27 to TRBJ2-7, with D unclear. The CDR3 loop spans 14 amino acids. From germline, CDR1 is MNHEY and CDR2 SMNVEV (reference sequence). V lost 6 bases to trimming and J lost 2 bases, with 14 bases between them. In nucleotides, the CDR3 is TGTGCCAGCAGCCGGACCCTCCTTACCTACGAGCAGTACTTC. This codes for CASSRTLLTYEQYF.

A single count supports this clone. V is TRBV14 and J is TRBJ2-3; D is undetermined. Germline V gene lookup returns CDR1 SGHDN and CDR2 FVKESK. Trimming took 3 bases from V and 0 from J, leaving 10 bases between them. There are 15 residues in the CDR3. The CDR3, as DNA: TGTGCCAGCAGCCATCTTAGGGCTAGCACAGATACGCAGTATTTT. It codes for CASSHLRASTDTQYF.

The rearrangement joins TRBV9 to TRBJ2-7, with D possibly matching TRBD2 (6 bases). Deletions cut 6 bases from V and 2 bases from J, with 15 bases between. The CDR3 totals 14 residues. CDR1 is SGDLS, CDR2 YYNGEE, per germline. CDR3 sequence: CASTPPGVPYEQYF. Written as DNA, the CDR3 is TGTGCCAGCACCCCGCCGGGAGTTCCCTACGAGCAGTACTTC.

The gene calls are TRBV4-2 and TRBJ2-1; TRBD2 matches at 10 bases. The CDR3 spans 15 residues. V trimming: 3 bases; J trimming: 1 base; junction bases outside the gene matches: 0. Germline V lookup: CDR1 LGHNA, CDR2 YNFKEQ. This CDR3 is CASSQGLASYNEQFF. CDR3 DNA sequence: TGTGCCAGCAGCCAGGGACTAGCGTCCTACAATGAGCAGTTCTTC.

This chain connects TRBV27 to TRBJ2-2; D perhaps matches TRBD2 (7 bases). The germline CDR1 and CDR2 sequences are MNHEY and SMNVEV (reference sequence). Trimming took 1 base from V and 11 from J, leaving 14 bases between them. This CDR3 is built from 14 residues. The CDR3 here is CASSLWGGLSELFF. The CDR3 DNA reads TGTGCCAGCAGTTTATGGGGGGGGCTATCTGAGCTGTTTTTT.

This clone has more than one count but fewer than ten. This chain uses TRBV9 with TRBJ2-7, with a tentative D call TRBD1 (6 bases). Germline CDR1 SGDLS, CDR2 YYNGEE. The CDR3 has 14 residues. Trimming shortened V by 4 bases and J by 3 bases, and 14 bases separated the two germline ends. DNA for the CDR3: TGTGCCAGCAGCCCATCCGCGACAGGCTACGAGCAGTACTTC. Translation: CASSPSATGYEQYF.

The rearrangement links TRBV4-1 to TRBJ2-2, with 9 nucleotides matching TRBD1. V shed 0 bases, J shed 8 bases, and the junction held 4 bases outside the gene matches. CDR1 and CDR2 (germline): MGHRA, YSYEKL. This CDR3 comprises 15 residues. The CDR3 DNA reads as TGCGCCAGCAGCCAAGAACAGGGGGCGCGTGGGGAGCTGTTTTTT. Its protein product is CASSQEQGARGELFF.

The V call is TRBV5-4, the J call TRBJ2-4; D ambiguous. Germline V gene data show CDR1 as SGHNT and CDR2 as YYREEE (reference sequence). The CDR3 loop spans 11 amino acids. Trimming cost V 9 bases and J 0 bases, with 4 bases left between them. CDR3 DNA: TGTGCCACTCTAGCCAAAAACATTCAGTACTTC. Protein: CATLAKNIQYF.

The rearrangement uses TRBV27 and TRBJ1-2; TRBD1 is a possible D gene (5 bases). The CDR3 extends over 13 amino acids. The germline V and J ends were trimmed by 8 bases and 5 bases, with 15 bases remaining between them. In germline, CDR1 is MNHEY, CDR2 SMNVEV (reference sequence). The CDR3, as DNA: TGTGCCAGCTCCCGGGGCAGGGATTATGGCTACACCTTC. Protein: CASSRGRDYGYTF.

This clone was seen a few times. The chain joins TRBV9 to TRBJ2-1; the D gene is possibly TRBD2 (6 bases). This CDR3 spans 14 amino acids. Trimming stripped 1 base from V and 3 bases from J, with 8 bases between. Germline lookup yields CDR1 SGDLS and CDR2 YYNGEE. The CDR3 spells CASSVWDFYNEQFF. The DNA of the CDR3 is TGTGCCAGCAGCGTATGGGACTTCTACAATGAGCAGTTCTTC.

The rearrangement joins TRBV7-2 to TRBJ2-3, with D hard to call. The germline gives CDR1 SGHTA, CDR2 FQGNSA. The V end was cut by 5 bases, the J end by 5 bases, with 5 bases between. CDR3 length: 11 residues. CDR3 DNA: TGTGCCAGCAGCCCCCAAGATACGCAGTATTTT. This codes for CASSPQDTQYF.

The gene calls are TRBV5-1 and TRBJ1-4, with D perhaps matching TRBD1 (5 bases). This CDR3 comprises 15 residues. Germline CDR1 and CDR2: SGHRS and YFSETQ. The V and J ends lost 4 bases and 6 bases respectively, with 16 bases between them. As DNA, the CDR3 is TGCGCCAGCAGCGGAACCGGGACCGTCGATGAAAAACTGTTTTTT. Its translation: CASSGTGTVDEKLFF.

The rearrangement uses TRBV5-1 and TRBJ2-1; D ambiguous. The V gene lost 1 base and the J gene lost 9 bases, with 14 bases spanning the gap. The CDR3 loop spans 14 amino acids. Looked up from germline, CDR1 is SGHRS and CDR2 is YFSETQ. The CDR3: CASSLWWESSEQFF. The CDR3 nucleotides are TGCGCCAGCAGCTTGTGGTGGGAATCTAGTGAGCAGTTCTTC. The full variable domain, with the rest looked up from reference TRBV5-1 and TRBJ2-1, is KAGVTQTPRYLIKTRGQQVTLSCSPISGHRSVSWYQQTPGQGLQFLFEYFSETQRNKGNFPGRFSGRQFSNSRSEMNVSTLELGDSALYLCASSLWWESSEQFFGPGTRLTVL.

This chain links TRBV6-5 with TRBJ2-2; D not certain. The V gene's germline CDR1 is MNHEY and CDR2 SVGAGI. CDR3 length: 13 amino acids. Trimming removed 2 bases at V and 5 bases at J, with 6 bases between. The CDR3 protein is CASSYGVTGELFF. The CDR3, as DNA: TGTGCCAGCAGTTACGGGGTGACCGGGGAGCTGTTTTTT.

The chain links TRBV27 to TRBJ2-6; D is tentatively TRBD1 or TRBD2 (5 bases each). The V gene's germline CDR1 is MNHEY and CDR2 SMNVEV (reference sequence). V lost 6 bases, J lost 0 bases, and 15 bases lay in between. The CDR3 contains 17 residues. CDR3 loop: CASRQRMRGSGANVLTF. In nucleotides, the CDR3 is TGTGCCAGCAGGCAAAGAATGAGGGGCTCTGGGGCCAACGTCCTGACTTTC.

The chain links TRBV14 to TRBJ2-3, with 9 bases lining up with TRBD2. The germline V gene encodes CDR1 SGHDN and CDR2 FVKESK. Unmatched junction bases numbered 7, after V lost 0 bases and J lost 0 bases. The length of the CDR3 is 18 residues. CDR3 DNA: TGTGCCAGCAGCCAAGATTCAGGACTAGCGTACAGCACAGATACGCAGTATTTT. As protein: CASSQDSGLAYSTDTQYF.

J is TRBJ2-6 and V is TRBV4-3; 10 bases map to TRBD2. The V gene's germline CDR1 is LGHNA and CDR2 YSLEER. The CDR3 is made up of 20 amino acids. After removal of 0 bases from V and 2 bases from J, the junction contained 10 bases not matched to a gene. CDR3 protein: CASSQDWLAGEWPGANVLTF. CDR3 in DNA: TGCGCCAGCAGCCAAGACTGGCTAGCGGGAGAGTGGCCTGGGGCCAACGTCCTGACTTTC.

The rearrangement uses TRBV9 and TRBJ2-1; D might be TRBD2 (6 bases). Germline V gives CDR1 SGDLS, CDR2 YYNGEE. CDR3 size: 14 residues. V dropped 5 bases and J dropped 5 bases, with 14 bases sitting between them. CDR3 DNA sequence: TGTGCCAGCAGGGAGGGTAGCGGTGACAATGAGCAGTTCTTC. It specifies CASREGSGDNEQFF.

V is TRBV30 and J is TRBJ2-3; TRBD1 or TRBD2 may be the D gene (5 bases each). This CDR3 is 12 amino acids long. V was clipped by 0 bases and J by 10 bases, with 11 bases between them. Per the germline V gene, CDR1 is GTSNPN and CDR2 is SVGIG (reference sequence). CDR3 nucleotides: TGTGCCTGGAGTGTAGAGGGGATCGCGCAGTATTTT. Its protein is CAWSVEGIAQYF. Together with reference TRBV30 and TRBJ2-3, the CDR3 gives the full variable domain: SQTIHQWPATLVQPVGSPLSLECTVEGTSNPNLYWYRQAAGRGLQLLFYSVGIGQISSEVPQNLSASRPQDRQFILSSKKLLLSDSGFYLCAWSVEGIAQYFGPGTRLTVL.

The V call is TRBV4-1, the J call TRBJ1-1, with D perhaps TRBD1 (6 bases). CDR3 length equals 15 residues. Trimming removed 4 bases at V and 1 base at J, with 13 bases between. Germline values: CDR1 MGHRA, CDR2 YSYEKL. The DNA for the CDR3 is TGCGCCAGCAGCCGCGCCGGGACATCGAACACTGAAGCTTTCTTT. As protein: CASSRAGTSNTEAFF.

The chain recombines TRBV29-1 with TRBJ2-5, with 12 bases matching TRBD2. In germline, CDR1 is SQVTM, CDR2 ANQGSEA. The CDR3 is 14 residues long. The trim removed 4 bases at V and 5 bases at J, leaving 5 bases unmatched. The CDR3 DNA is TGCAGCGTTGTACTAGCGGGGGGCGGGGAGACCCAGTACTTC. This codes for CSVVLAGGGETQYF. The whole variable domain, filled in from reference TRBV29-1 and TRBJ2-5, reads SAVISQKPSRDICQRGTSLTIQCQVDSQVTMMFWYRQQPGQSLTLIATANQGSEATYESGFVIDKFPISRPNLTFSTLTVSNMSPEDSSIYLCSVVLAGGGETQYFGPGTRLLVL.

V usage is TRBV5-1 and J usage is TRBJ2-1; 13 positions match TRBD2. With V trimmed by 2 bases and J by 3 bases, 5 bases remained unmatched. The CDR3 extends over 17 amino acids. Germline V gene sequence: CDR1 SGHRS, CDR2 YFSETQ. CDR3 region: CASSLGTSGINYNEQFF. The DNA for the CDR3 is TGCGCCAGCAGCTTAGGGACTAGCGGGATCAACTACAATGAGCAGTTCTTC. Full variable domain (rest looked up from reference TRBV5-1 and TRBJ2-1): KAGVTQTPRYLIKTRGQQVTLSCSPISGHRSVSWYQQTPGQGLQFLFEYFSETQRNKGNFPGRFSGRQFSNSRSEMNVSTLELGDSALYLCASSLGTSGINYNEQFFGPGTRLTVL.

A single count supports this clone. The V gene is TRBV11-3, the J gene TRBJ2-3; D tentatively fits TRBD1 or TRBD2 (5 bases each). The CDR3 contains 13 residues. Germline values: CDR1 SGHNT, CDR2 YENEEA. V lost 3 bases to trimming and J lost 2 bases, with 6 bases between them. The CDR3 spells CASSLGTTDTQYF. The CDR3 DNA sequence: TGTGCCAGCAGCTTGGGGACCACAGATACGCAGTATTTT.